The source of this TCR beta chain is a study of cytomegalovirus exposure and HLA in healthy donors. Although they were nominally healthy when sampled, donors likely had unrecorded immune exposures. In the PCR, 60 Vbeta and 13 Jbeta primers were used. TCRdb's copy holds only in-frame clones and misses some; the assay was immunoSEQ multiplex PCR. The data contain 180,000 or so clones, more than 70% of them singletons. Germline V gives CDR1 MNHEY, CDR2 SMNVEV (reference sequence). V trimming: 4 bases; J trimming: 6 bases; junction bases outside the gene matches: 9. The CDR3 length is 16 residues. Sequencing was carried out using PBMCs. This TCR derives from a woman in her 40s in good health and CMV-seropositive. The chain recombines TRBV27 with TRBJ2-2; 9 nucleotides line up with TRBD1. CDR3 region: CASSYYGTGNSGELFF. The CDR3 nucleotides are TGTGCCAGCAGTTACTACGGGACAGGGAATTCCGGGGAGCTGTTTTTT.